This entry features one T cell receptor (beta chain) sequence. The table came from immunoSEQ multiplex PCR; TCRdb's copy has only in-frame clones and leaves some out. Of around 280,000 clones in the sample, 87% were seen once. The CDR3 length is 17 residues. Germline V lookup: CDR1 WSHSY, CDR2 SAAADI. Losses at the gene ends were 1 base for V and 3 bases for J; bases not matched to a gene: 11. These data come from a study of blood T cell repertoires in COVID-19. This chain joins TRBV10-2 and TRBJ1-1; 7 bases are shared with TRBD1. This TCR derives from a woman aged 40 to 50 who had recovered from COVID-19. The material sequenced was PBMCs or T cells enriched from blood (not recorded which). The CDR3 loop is CASSEWAGGFVDTEAFF. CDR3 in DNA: TGCGCCAGCAGTGAGTGGGCAGGGGGGTTCGTGGACACTGAAGCTTTCTTT.